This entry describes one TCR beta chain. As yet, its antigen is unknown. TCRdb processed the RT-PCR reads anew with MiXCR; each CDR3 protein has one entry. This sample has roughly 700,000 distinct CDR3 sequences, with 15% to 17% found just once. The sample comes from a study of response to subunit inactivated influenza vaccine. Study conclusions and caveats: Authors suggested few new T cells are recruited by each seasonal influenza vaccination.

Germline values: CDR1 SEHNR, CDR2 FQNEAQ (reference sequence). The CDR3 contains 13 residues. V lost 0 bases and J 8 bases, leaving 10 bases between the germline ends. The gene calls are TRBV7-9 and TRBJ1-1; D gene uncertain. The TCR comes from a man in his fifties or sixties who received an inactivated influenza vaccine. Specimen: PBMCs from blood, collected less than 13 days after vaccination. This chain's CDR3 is CASSLAGKPEAFF. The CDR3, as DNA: TGTGCCAGCAGCTTAGCGGGGAAGCCCGAAGCTTTCTTT.